This entry features one T cell receptor (beta chain) sequence. Per germline, CDR1 SGHTA and CDR2 FQGNSA. The ends were cut back, 1 base at V and 4 bases at J, with 8 bases in the middle. The CDR3 has 14 amino acids. This specimen belongs to a study of control samples from healthy donors and cancer patients. Repertoires were generated with immunoSEQ multiplex PCR, while TCRdb's copy carries only in-frame clones and drops some. The sample lists tens of thousands of clones, approximately 91% occurring once. This TCR was sampled from a woman aged 45-65 years with colorectal cancer. This chain joins TRBV7-2 and TRBJ1-5; the D gene is possibly TRBD1 (6 bases). Sequencing was performed on PBMCs. CDR3 residues: CASSLERGNQPQHF. As DNA, the CDR3 is TGTGCCAGCAGCTTAGAGAGGGGGAATCAGCCCCAGCATTTT.